The 21 T cell receptor beta chains below were found in one sample sequenced in a study of human T cells and chemical hapten exposure. As for time point: patch test 3, about 24 weeks after DPC sensitization. Treatment of the sample: therapeutic diphenylcyclopropenone sensitization with weekly scalp DPC. TCRdb re-called the RACE reads with MiXCR, one entry per CDR3 protein. The sample gives about 120,000 distinct CDR3 sequences, about 10% of which show up once; approximately 2.5% is in the top ten. This specimen was whole blood, taken in connection with sensitization to the hapten diphenylcyclopropenone (DPC). The receptors here all came from a woman aged 45-65 years with alopecia areata. Some clones in this sample may be carry-over from other donors' samples.

This clonotype was recorded many times. The rearrangement joins TRBV20-1 to TRBJ2-2; 8 nucleotides agree with TRBD2. The CDR3 loop spans 15 amino acids. With V trimmed by 4 bases and J by 2 bases, 6 bases remained unmatched. CDR1 DFQATT and CDR2 SNEGSKA come from the germline V gene (reference sequence). The chain's CDR3 is CSATLAGGNTGELFF. CDR3 nucleotide sequence: TGCAGTGCTACCCTCGCGGGGGGTAACACCGGGGAGCTGTTTTTT.

The rearrangement links TRBV3-1 to TRBJ1-2; D remains ambiguous. Trimming shortened V by 1 base and J by 4 bases, and 7 bases separated the two germline ends. CDR1 and CDR2 from the germline V gene are LGHDT and YNNKEL (reference sequence). This CDR3 is 13 amino acids long. CDR3 loop: CASSQVAPYGYTF. The DNA of the CDR3 is TGTGCCAGCAGCCAAGTCGCCCCCTATGGCTACACCTTC.

This clonotype has ten or more counts. This rearrangement joins TRBV10-3 to TRBJ2-1; 7 bases are a match to TRBD2. V shed 7 bases and J 0 bases; nucleotides not matched to a gene: 9. CDR1 ENHRY and CDR2 SYGVKD come from the germline V gene. CDR3 length: 16 residues. CDR3 sequence (DNA): TGTGCCATCACAACGGGAGGAACCCTCTCCTACAATGAGCAGTTCTTC. It specifies CAITTGGTLSYNEQFF.

The rearrangement uses TRBV3-1 and TRBJ2-6; 10 bases are a match to TRBD1. With 4 bases clipped from V and 1 base from J, the junction kept 7 bases outside the gene matches. Germline values: CDR1 LGHDT, CDR2 YNNKEL (reference sequence). The CDR3 is made up of 18 amino acids. CDR3 sequence: CASSLRQGARSGANVLTF. The CDR3, as DNA: TGTGCCAGCAGCCTTCGACAGGGGGCGAGGTCTGGGGCCAACGTCCTGACTTTC.

This clonotype has a count of ten or more. J is TRBJ2-3 and V is TRBV6-5, with D perhaps TRBD1 (6 bases). CDR3 size: 15 residues. Between the trimmed V and J ends, which lost 6 bases and 2 bases, there was a span of 15 bases. The germline CDR1 and CDR2 sequences are MNHEY and SVGAGI. Here the CDR3 DNA reads TGTGCCAGCAGCACCGGGACATCCTTCACAGATACGCAGTATTTT. It codes for CASSTGTSFTDTQYF.

The gene calls are TRBV7-8 and TRBJ2-3; no definite D call. V gave up 1 base and J gave up 3 bases, with 8 bases separating them. Germline V gene lookup returns CDR1 SGHVS and CDR2 FQNEAQ. This CDR3 comprises 14 residues. CDR3 residues: CASSLEKITDTQYF. CDR3 sequence (DNA): TGTGCCAGCAGCTTAGAGAAGATAACAGATACGCAGTATTTT.

The chain joins TRBV4-1 to TRBJ1-2; no reliable D call. Trimming left V 6 bases short and J 1 base short, with 6 bases between. This CDR3 has 12 residues. Germline V gene sequence: CDR1 MGHRA, CDR2 YSYEKL. As DNA, the CDR3 is TGCGCCAGCAGTGAGGGTAACTATGGCTACACCTTC. Its protein is CASSEGNYGYTF.

V is TRBV6-1 and J is TRBJ1-5, with 7 bases aligning to TRBD1. Per germline, CDR1 MNHNS and CDR2 SASEGT. The CDR3 has 16 residues. V was clipped by 3 bases and J by 0 bases; unmatched bases: 5. CDR3 region: CASSDGTAYSNQPQHF. The CDR3 DNA sequence: TGTGCCAGCAGTGACGGGACAGCTTATAGCAATCAGCCCCAGCATTTT.

There are many counts of this clonotype. The chain has TRBV12-3 or TRBV12-4 and TRBJ2-7; no definite D call. The CDR3 covers 13 residues. Trimming left V 3 bases short and J 3 bases short, with 9 bases between. CDR3 sequence reads: CASSLSSYYEQYF. CDR3 bases: TGTGCCAGCAGTTTGTCCTCTTACTACGAGCAGTACTTC.

This clonotype occurred a few times. The rearrangement joins TRBV5-6 to TRBJ2-1; the match to TRBD2 covers 9 bases. V gave up 5 bases and J gave up 9 bases; unmatched junction bases: 3. In germline, CDR1 is SGHDT, CDR2 YYEEEE. The CDR3 has 12 amino acids. The CDR3 DNA is TGTGCCAGCAGGGTAGCGGGAGTTGAGCAGTTCTTC. This translates into CASRVAGVEQFF.

This clonotype was found a few times. The V and J genes are TRBV2 and TRBJ1-1; D gene ambiguous. V was trimmed by 3 bases and J by 5 bases, leaving 13 bases between them. CDR1 SNHLY and CDR2 FYNNEI come from the germline V gene. CDR3 length: 14 residues. CDR3 DNA sequence: TGTGCCAGCAGTGAGCGGAGACGGGATACTGAAGCTTTCTTT. Translating it yields CASSERRRDTEAFF.

This clonotype showed up many times. CDR3 sequence: CSVATGKGSGANVLTF. For the CDR3, the DNA is TGCAGCGTCGCGACAGGGAAAGGCTCTGGGGCCAACGTCCTGACTTTC. The genes are TRBV29-1 and TRBJ2-6; 7 bases fit TRBD1. The CDR3 has 16 residues. The trim removed 6 bases at V and 0 bases at J, leaving 8 bases unmatched. Germline CDR1 and CDR2: SQVTM and ANQGSEA. The complete variable domain, with remaining parts taken from reference TRBV29-1 and TRBJ2-6, reads SAVISQKPSRDICQRGTSLTIQCQVDSQVTMMFWYRQQPGQSLTLIATANQGSEATYESGFVIDKFPISRPNLTFSTLTVSNMSPEDSSIYLCSVATGKGSGANVLTFGAGSRLTVL.

This clonotype was recorded at least ten times. The V and J genes are TRBV5-4 and TRBJ2-3; 13 positions match TRBD2. V shed 3 bases, J shed 7 bases, and the junction held 2 bases outside the gene matches. Looked up from germline, CDR1 is SGHNT and CDR2 is YYREEE (reference sequence). This CDR3 is 14 amino acids long. The CDR3 reads CASSWTSGSNTQYF. CDR3 DNA: TGTGCCAGCAGCTGGACTAGCGGGAGCAATACGCAGTATTTT.

This clonotype was detected ten times or more. This sequence joins TRBV2 and TRBJ2-1; no clear D gene. The V gene's germline CDR1 is SNHLY and CDR2 FYNNEI. The CDR3 has 13 amino acids. Trimming removed 4 bases from V and 6 bases from J, with 10 bases in between. CDR3 sequence (DNA): TGTGCCAGCAGTGGCTACTCGGGCAATGAGCAGTTCTTC. As protein: CASSGYSGNEQFF.

Comments on this clonotype: One end of the junction is discordant with germline, which a read error may explain. This rearrangement joins TRBV7-8 to TRBJ2-3; the D gene is possibly TRBD2 (5 bases). Germline V CDR1 and CDR2: SGHVS, FQNEAQ. The CDR3 has 13 amino acids. CDR3 DNA: TGTGCCAGCATCTTAGTAAGCGGTGATACGCAGTATTTT. Protein product: CASILVSGDTQYF. Full variable domain (rest looked up from reference TRBV7-8 and TRBJ2-3): GAGVSQSPRYKVAKRGQDVALRCDPISGHVSLFWYQQALGQGPEFLTYFQNEAQLDKSGLPSDRFFAERPEGSVSTLKIQRTQQEDSAVYLCASILVSGDTQYFGPGTRLTVL.

The chain combines TRBV10-3 with TRBJ2-1; D unresolved. V shed 4 bases and J shed 5 bases, with 6 bases lying between them. This CDR3 is built from 12 residues. CDR1 and CDR2 from the germline V gene are ENHRY and SYGVKD. The CDR3: CAISALDNEQFF. The CDR3 DNA is TGTGCCATCAGTGCCCTGGACAATGAGCAGTTCTTC.

The table lists this clonotype with many counts. The V gene is TRBV7-9, the J gene TRBJ2-1; no firm D call. This CDR3 region has 12 residues. Germline-derived CDR1 and CDR2 are SEHNR and FQNEAQ (reference sequence). V was trimmed by 5 bases and J by 9 bases, leaving 11 bases between them. DNA of the CDR3: TGTGCCAGCAGCCTCTCGGATGCTGAGCAGTTCTTC. Protein: CASSLSDAEQFF.

At least ten counts were recorded for this clonotype. V and J are TRBV21-1 and TRBJ2-7; TRBD1, the D gene given by the table, was not confirmed from the DNA. TRBV21-1 is a pseudogene segment. The CDR3 covers 16 residues. Here the CDR3 reads CASSKRRVSLPGEQYF. CDR3 nucleotides: TGTGCCAGCAGCAAACGACGGGTCTCTTTGCCGGGCGAGCAGTACTTC.

This clonotype showed up many times. J is TRBJ2-5 and V is TRBV5-5, with 7 bases that match TRBD2. The CDR3 covers 14 residues. In germline, CDR1 is SGHKS, CDR2 YYEKEE (reference sequence). The junction had 3 bases not matched to a gene; V was cut back by 3 bases and J by 1 base. This chain's CDR3 is CASSWGGLQETQYF. In DNA form, the CDR3 reads TGTGCCAGCAGCTGGGGGGGACTCCAAGAGACCCAGTACTTC.

This clonotype has ten or more counts. The chain is built from TRBV15 and TRBJ2-4; the match to TRBD2 covers 12 bases. Trimming removed 4 bases from V and 2 bases from J; junction bases left unmatched: 12. Germline CDR1 and CDR2: LNHNV and YYDKDF (reference sequence). This CDR3 has 19 amino acids. In nucleotides, the CDR3 is TGTGCCACCAGCAATAAGGCTAGCGGGAGGGCGGTGTCCAAAAACATTCAGTACTTC. Its translation: CATSNKASGRAVSKNIQYF.

This clonotype was seen only a few times. V and J are TRBV5-1 and TRBJ2-3; 13 nucleotides line up with TRBD2. The germline CDR1 and CDR2 sequences are SGHRS and YFSETQ. Trimming cost V 7 bases and J 0 bases; bases outside gene matches: 8. The CDR3 is made up of 17 amino acids. Here the CDR3 DNA reads TGCGCCAGCCGAGGACTAGCGGGGGCTACTAGCACAGATACGCAGTATTTT. Its protein product is CASRGLAGATSTDTQYF.